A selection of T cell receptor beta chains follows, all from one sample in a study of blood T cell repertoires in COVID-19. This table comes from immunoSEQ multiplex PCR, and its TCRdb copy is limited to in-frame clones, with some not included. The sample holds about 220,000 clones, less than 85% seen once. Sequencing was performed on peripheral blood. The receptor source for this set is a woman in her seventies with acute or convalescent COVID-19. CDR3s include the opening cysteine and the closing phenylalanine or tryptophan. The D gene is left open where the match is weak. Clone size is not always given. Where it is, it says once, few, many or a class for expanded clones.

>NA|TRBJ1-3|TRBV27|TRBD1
CASGRTGGSVNTIYF
TGTGCCAGCGGAAGAACAGGGGGTAGTGTAAACACCATATATTTT
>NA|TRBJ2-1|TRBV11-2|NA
CASSLGGREQFF
TGTGCCAGCAGCTTGGGGGGGCGTGAGCAGTTCTTC
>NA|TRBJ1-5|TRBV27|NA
CASSSQNQPQHF
TGTGCCAGCAGTTCCCAGAATCAGCCCCAGCATTTT
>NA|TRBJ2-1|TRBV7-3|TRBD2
CASSLWGGPQNNEQFF
TGTGCCAGCAGCTTATGGGGGGGACCTCAAAACAATGAGCAGTTCTTC
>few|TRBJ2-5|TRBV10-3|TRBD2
CAISTDGGQETQYF
TGTGCCATCAGTACTGACGGGGGGCAAGAGACCCAGTACTTC
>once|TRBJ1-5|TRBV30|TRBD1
CAWGQGRIAQHF
TGTGCCTGGGGACAGGGACGGATAGCCCAGCATTTT
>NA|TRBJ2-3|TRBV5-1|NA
CASSYTTDTQYF
TGCGCCAGCAGCTACACGACAGATACGCAGTATTTT
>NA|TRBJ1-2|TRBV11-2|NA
CASSHRTGFYGYTF
TGTGCCAGCAGCCATCGGACGGGATTCTATGGCTACACCTTC
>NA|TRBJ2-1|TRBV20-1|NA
CSAIRQNEQFF
TGCAGTGCTATTAGACAAAATGAGCAGTTCTTC
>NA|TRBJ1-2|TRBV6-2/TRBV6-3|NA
CASSAGPNYGYTF
TGTGCCAGCAGTGCAGGGCCCAACTATGGCTACACCTTC
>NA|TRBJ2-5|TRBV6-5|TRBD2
CASKLSGGETQYF
TGTGCCAGCAAACTCAGCGGGGGAGAGACCCAGTACTTC
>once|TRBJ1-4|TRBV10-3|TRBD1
CATNRGRGEKLFF
TGTGCCACCAACAGGGGGCGCGGTGAAAAACTGTTTTTT
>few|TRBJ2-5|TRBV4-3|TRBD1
CASSQDRVGETQYF
TGCGCCAGCAGCCAGGACAGGGTTGGGGAGACCCAGTACTTC